A selection of T cell receptor beta chains follows, all from one sample in a study of tumor-infiltrating lymphocytes in primary liver carcinoma. TCRdb fed the multiplex PCR reads into MiXCR, producing one record per CDR3 protein. The repertoire holds around 100,000 distinct CDR3 sequences, with roughly 69% as singletons. The sample consisted of liver tumor tissue from sampling region 5. The receptors come from a woman in her fifties or sixties with primary liver carcinoma and hepatitis B virus infection. Each CDR3 is given with its conserved first and last residue. Each record gives: CDR3 DNA, CDR3 protein, D gene, V gene, clone size, J gene. D genes are given only for firm matches. Clone sizes are given selectively: once, few, many, or a class where the clone is expanded.

TGTGCCAGTAGTATTATCGGGAGAGGGGATACGCAGTATTTT,CASSIIGRGDTQYF,-,TRBV19,-,TRBJ2-3
TGCAGTGCACCTCCTCTTGGTAGAGAGACCCAATACTTC,CSAPPLGRETQYF,-,TRBV29-1,-,TRBJ2-5
TGTGCCAGGAGCCGAGACTCTAGCGGGAGTAGCTCCTACGAGCAGTATTTC,CARSRDSSGSSSYEQYF,TRBD2,TRBV4-2,-,TRBJ2-7
TGCGCCAGCAGCCAGGGCACTAGGTTCGGAGCCTACGAGCAGTGCTTC,CASSQGTRFGAYEQCF,-,TRBV4-1,-,TRBJ2-7
TGTGCCAGCAGTTGGGGGGCTATATCGCAGTATTTT,CASSWGAISQYF,-,TRBV12-3/TRBV12-4,many,TRBJ2-3
TGTGCCAGCAACTTAGCCCAGGGACAGTGGTCCTACGAGCAGTACTTC,CASNLAQGQWSYEQYF,TRBD1,TRBV7-9,-,TRBJ2-7
TGTGCCAGCAGCTTAGATGGGAACCGCTATGAGTATTTCTTC,CASSLDGNRYEYFF,-,TRBV11-2,-,TRBJ2-1
TGTGCCAGCAGTTTAGGACTAGCGGGACCCAGGGAGCTGTTTTTT,CASSLGLAGPRELFF,TRBD2,TRBV11-2,-,TRBJ2-2
TGCGCCAGCAGTTTCGGTGGGATTGAAGCTTTCTTT,CASSFGGIEAFF,-,TRBV10-2,-,TRBJ1-1
TGTGCCAGCAGCCCCCCCGGAAATTCCAATTACAATGAGCGTTTCTTC,CASSPPGNSNYNERFF,-,TRBV11-3,-,TRBJ2-1
TGCGCCAGCAGCCAGACGCCAGGGGCCTCTGGAAACACCATATATTTT,CASSQTPGASGNTIYF,-,TRBV4-1,many,TRBJ1-3
TGTGCCAGCAGCCCCTGGGGGACTAGCGGGGAAAGGTCCTACGAGCAGTACTTC,CASSPWGTSGERSYEQYF,TRBD2,TRBV11-2,-,TRBJ2-7
TGTGCCAGCAGCCACGACATAAGCGACAGGGAGAACACCGGGGAGCTGTTTTTT,CASSHDISDRENTGELFF,TRBD1,TRBV10-2,-,TRBJ2-2
TGTGCCAGGAGTCTGACTAGTGGGAGGGCCTACTACAATGAGCAGTTCTTC,CARSLTSGRAYYNEQFF,TRBD2,TRBV12-3/TRBV12-4,-,TRBJ2-1
TGTGCCGGCAACTCCCGTACAGTCTCCAGGCAGTACTTC,CAGNSRTVSRQYF,-,TRBV11-2,-,TRBJ2-7
TGTGCCAGCAGGCCAGCATATACTGAAGCTTTCTTT,CASRPAYTEAFF,-,TRBV12-3/TRBV12-4,-,TRBJ1-1
TGTGCCAGCAAGTTCCAGGGGTGGTTGAATGAGCAGTTCTTC,CASKFQGWLNEQFF,-,TRBV6-1,many,TRBJ2-1
TGTGCCAGCAGTTTGGCTGGCGAGAGGAGGTACGAGCAGTACTTC,CASSLAGERRYEQYF,-,TRBV5-4,-,TRBJ2-7